Below, 23 T cell receptor beta chains from the same sample are listed, as sequenced in a study of cytomegalovirus exposure and HLA in healthy donors. The primer mix had 60 Vbeta and 13 Jbeta primers. Libraries were prepared by immunoSEQ multiplex PCR; TCRdb keeps only in-frame clonotypes and omits some of them. Of 160,000 or so clones listed, roughly 80% were seen once; the top ten hold 1.5% to 2.5%. Sample: PBMCs. The receptors shown here come from a man between 18 and 29 years old in good health and CMV-seronegative.

The V gene is TRBV5-1, the J gene TRBJ1-4; D not certain. V lost 4 bases, J lost 8 bases, and 21 bases lay in between. The CDR3 length is 16 residues. Germline-derived CDR1 and CDR2 are SGHRS and YFSETQ. The CDR3 region is CASSQSVAGLVEKLFF. The DNA of the CDR3 is TGCGCCAGCAGCCAGTCGGTGGCAGGACTAGTCGAAAAACTGTTTTTT.

The chain combines TRBV7-2 with TRBJ1-2; no clear D. The V gene's germline CDR1 is SGHTA and CDR2 FQGNSA. The germline V and J ends were trimmed by 5 bases and 10 bases, with 14 bases remaining between them. CDR3 length: 12 residues. CDR3 amino acids: CASSPSGVTYTF. As DNA, the CDR3 is TGTGCCAGCAGCCCAAGCGGCGTAACCTACACCTTC.

V gene TRBV7-2 combines with J gene TRBJ2-1, with 8 bases aligning to TRBD2. Germline V lookup: CDR1 SGHTA, CDR2 FQGNSA. J was trimmed by 4 bases and V by 5 bases; bases with no gene match: 10. The CDR3 has 16 residues. The DNA of the CDR3 is TGTGCCAGCAGCATCAGAGCGGGAGTAGATTACAATGAGCAGTTCTTC. It yields the protein CASSIRAGVDYNEQFF.

The J gene is TRBJ2-5, the V gene TRBV9; 7 bases fit TRBD1. This CDR3 is 16 amino acids long. In germline, CDR1 is SGDLS, CDR2 YYNGEE. Trimming cost V 0 bases and J 4 bases; bases outside gene matches: 9. The CDR3 loop is CASSVDLTGDRETQYF. The CDR3 DNA reads as TGTGCCAGCAGCGTAGACCTAACAGGGGACAGAGAGACCCAGTACTTC.

This chain links TRBV5-6 with TRBJ1-2; 7 nucleotides agree with TRBD1. The germline gives CDR1 SGHDT, CDR2 YYEEEE. The length of the CDR3 is 17 residues. J gave up 1 base and V 3 bases, and 12 bases lay outside the gene matches. CDR3 amino acids: CASSWWPGGDNNYGYTF. CDR3 sequence (DNA): TGTGCCAGCAGCTGGTGGCCAGGGGGAGACAATAACTATGGCTACACCTTC.

This clone is a singleton in its sample. The chain combines TRBV7-2 with TRBJ2-2; 10 positions agree with TRBD1. The V gene's germline CDR1 is SGHTA and CDR2 FQGNSA. The CDR3 has 16 residues. Losses at the gene ends were 1 base for V and 4 bases for J; bases not matched to a gene: 3. The CDR3 DNA sequence: TGTGCCAGCAGCTTAGTTCGGACAGGGGGCACCGGGGAGCTGTTTTTT. Its translation: CASSLVRTGGTGELFF.

V and J are TRBV9 and TRBJ2-7; 9 bases are shared with TRBD1. V lost 0 bases to trimming and J lost 6 bases; unmatched junction nucleotides: 10. The CDR3 extends over 16 amino acids. CDR1 is SGDLS and CDR2 is YYNGEE in the germline V gene. The CDR3 here is CASSVGLTGGVGEQYF. In DNA form, the CDR3 reads TGTGCCAGCAGCGTAGGTCTGACAGGGGGTGTTGGCGAGCAGTACTTC.

CDR3 amino acids: CASRFRGAGEKLFF. The CDR3 DNA reads TGTGCCAGCAGATTCAGGGGGGCTGGTGAAAAACTGTTTTTT. J is TRBJ1-4 and V is TRBV27; 7 bases agree with TRBD1. CDR1 and CDR2 (germline): MNHEY, SMNVEV (reference sequence). The CDR3 contains 14 residues. The V segment lost 6 bases and the J segment 7 bases; nucleotides outside the gene matches: 8.

The rearrangement joins TRBV5-1 to TRBJ2-1, with 9 bases lining up with TRBD2. This CDR3 region has 14 residues. The V gene's germline CDR1 is SGHRS and CDR2 YFSETQ. V was clipped by 4 bases and J by 15 bases; unmatched bases: 14. CDR3 coding DNA: TGCGCCAGCAGCCCCTCCGGGGGACTAGCCTCTCGGTTCTTC. It is translated as CASSPSGGLASRFF.

The chain couples TRBV7-3 to TRBJ2-1, with TRBD1 identical over 7 bases. This CDR3 has 16 amino acids. V was clipped by 5 bases and J by 4 bases; unmatched bases: 11. The germline V gene has CDR1 SGHTA and CDR2 FQGTGA. This CDR3 is CASSPDRDRVYNEQFF. In DNA, the CDR3 is TGTGCCAGCAGCCCCGACCGAGACAGGGTTTACAATGAGCAGTTCTTC.

The chain links TRBV6-5 to TRBJ2-2; D is unresolved. Germline V gene sequence: CDR1 MNHEY, CDR2 SVGAGI. CDR3 size: 11 residues. V was trimmed by 5 bases and J by 7 bases, leaving 5 bases between them. The CDR3 here is CASSRSGELFF. The DNA for the CDR3 is TGTGCCAGCAGTCGCAGCGGGGAGCTGTTTTTT.

The J gene is TRBJ2-7, the V gene TRBV5-1, with TRBD1 identical over 10 bases. Germline CDR1 is SGHRS and CDR2 is YFSETQ. This CDR3 has 14 residues. Germline trimming cut 6 bases from V and 3 bases from J; bases unmatched to any gene: 6. In nucleotides, the CDR3 is TGCGCCAGCACACCGGGACAGGGGATCTACGAGCAGTACTTC. Protein: CASTPGQGIYEQYF. The complete variable domain, with remaining parts taken from reference TRBV5-1 and TRBJ2-7, reads KAGVTQTPRYLIKTRGQQVTLSCSPISGHRSVSWYQQTPGQGLQFLFEYFSETQRNKGNFPGRFSGRQFSNSRSEMNVSTLELGDSALYLCASTPGQGIYEQYFGPGTRLTVT.

The sample holds one count of this clone. This sequence joins TRBV5-1 and TRBJ1-1; 11 bases agree with TRBD1. The CDR3 is 16 amino acids. V trimming: 3 bases; J trimming: 3 bases; junction bases outside the gene matches: 7. Germline V lookup: CDR1 SGHRS, CDR2 YFSETQ. The CDR3 nucleotides are TGCGCCAGCAGCTCGTGGACAGGGGGCAGGGACACTGAAGCTTTCTTT. Translation: CASSSWTGGRDTEAFF.

The chain links TRBV7-6 to TRBJ2-1; D unresolved. The CDR3 sequence is 15 residues long. The germline CDR1 and CDR2 sequences are SGHVS and FNYEAQ. Between the trimmed V and J ends, which lost 2 bases and 9 bases, there was a span of 17 bases. The CDR3, as DNA: TGTGCCAGCAGCTTAACTCTGGTGGGCCTCGGTGAGCAGTTCTTC. It specifies CASSLTLVGLGEQFF.

The chain joins TRBV5-1 to TRBJ1-5; unclear D gene. The V end was cut by 4 bases, the J end by 7 bases, with 12 bases between. The CDR3 has 13 amino acids. CDR1 is SGHRS and CDR2 is YFSETQ in the germline V gene. For the CDR3, the DNA is TGCGCCAGCAGCGTCGAACGAGGGCAGCCCCAGCATTTT. Its protein is CASSVERGQPQHF.

The V call is TRBV7-9, the J call TRBJ1-1, with D perhaps matching TRBD1 (5 bases). The germline gives CDR1 SEHNR, CDR2 FQNEAQ (reference sequence). The CDR3 runs 13 residues. V was shortened by 3 bases and J by 1 base, with 6 bases between the two germline ends. The CDR3 is CASSFGGNTEAFF. The CDR3 DNA reads TGTGCCAGCAGCTTCGGGGGGAACACTGAAGCTTTCTTT.

The chain uses TRBV9 and TRBJ2-1; 10 positions match TRBD1. Per germline, CDR1 SGDLS and CDR2 YYNGEE. The CDR3 is made up of 14 amino acids. With 5 bases clipped from V and 6 bases from J, the junction kept 5 bases outside the gene matches. The CDR3, as DNA: TGTGCCAGCAGAGGGACAGGGGAGAGCAATGAGCAGTTCTTC. It codes for CASRGTGESNEQFF.

The chain links TRBV6-5 to TRBJ1-2; 8 nucleotides line up with TRBD1. The germline V gene has CDR1 MNHEY and CDR2 SVGAGI. The CDR3 covers 13 residues. J gave up 8 bases and V 7 bases, and 9 bases lay outside the gene matches. CDR3 protein: CASNTGQVVGYTF. CDR3 nucleotides: TGTGCCAGCAACACGGGACAGGTGGTGGGCTACACCTTC.

The V call is TRBV7-9, the J call TRBJ2-5; the D gene is possibly TRBD1 (5 bases). The CDR3 loop spans 14 amino acids. V was clipped by 3 bases and J by 5 bases, with 13 bases between them. Germline CDR1 and CDR2: SEHNR and FQNEAQ (reference sequence). As DNA, the CDR3 is TGTGCCAGCAGCTTTTACAGGTTAGGGGAGACCCAGTACTTC. Protein product: CASSFYRLGETQYF.

The V call is TRBV5-1, the J call TRBJ2-5, with 8 bases aligning to TRBD2. CDR1 SGHRS and CDR2 YFSETQ come from the germline V gene. This CDR3 comprises 14 residues. The trim removed 4 bases at V and 1 base at J, leaving 3 bases unmatched. In DNA, the CDR3 is TGCGCCAGCAGCCCCGGGACTAGCCAAGAGACCCAGTACTTC. Protein sequence: CASSPGTSQETQYF.

J is TRBJ2-3 and V is TRBV11-2; a weak D match, TRBD1 (6 bases). Trimming pared 4 bases from V and 5 bases from J, leaving 13 bases between. Germline V CDR1 and CDR2: SGHAT, FQNNGV. The CDR3 covers 14 residues. The CDR3 sequence: CASSSQGIEDTQYF. For the CDR3, the DNA is TGTGCCAGCAGCTCCCAGGGGATTGAAGATACGCAGTATTTT. Using reference TRBV11-2 and TRBJ2-3 for the parts outside the CDR3, the full variable domain is EAGVAQSPRYKIIEKRQSVAFWCNPISGHATLYWYQQILGQGPKLLIQFQNNGVVDDSQLPKDRFSAERLKGVDSTLKIQPAKLEDSAVYLCASSSQGIEDTQYFGPGTRLTVL.

The V and J genes are TRBV29-1 and TRBJ1-2; 7 bases fit TRBD1. The CDR3 runs to 11 residues. Germline CDR1 and CDR2: SQVTM and ANQGSEA. The V and J ends lost 6 bases and 4 bases, in that order; junction bases with no gene match: 2. The CDR3 DNA reads TGCAGCGTACAGGGGACCTATGGCTACACCTTC. Protein sequence: CSVQGTYGYTF. The whole variable domain, filled in from reference TRBV29-1 and TRBJ1-2, reads SAVISQKPSRDICQRGTSLTIQCQVDSQVTMMFWYRQQPGQSLTLIATANQGSEATYESGFVIDKFPISRPNLTFSTLTVSNMSPEDSSIYLCSVQGTYGYTFGSGTRLTVV.

V is TRBV5-1 and J is TRBJ1-1; D remains ambiguous. Per germline, CDR1 SGHRS and CDR2 YFSETQ. The CDR3 sequence is 15 residues long. Trimming took off 6 bases at V and 5 bases at J, with 20 bases between the two ends. The CDR3: CASNPETGRWTEAFF. The CDR3 bases are TGCGCCAGCAACCCCGAGACGGGGAGGTGGACTGAAGCTTTCTTT.